A single sample is the source of the 16 T cell receptor beta chains below, sequenced in a study of response to subunit inactivated influenza vaccine (dated by TCRdb to the late 2010s). Sample time point, as interpreted from the label and publication: 45 days after influenza vaccine administration. The method behind the library was RT-PCR. TCRdb names Illumina HiSeq 2500 as the instrument used. The public reads were quality trimmed at Q25 with fastp and then assembled into clones with MiXCR by TCRdb, keeping productive beta chains. Each entry merges the rows of one CDR3 protein and shows their most common DNA and genes. For this sample the table gives about 480,000 distinct CDR3 sequences, of which about 10% were detected only once. The ten largest make up approximately 12% of the sample. This sample comprised PBMCs from blood, obtained around seven weeks after vaccination. Receptors originate from a man aged 45-65 years who received an inactivated influenza vaccine. Donor details come from another sample of the same person, matched by shared clones.

This chain joins TRBV21-1 and TRBJ1-1. TRBV21-1 is termed a pseudogene. This CDR3 region has 16 residues. The CDR3 region is CASSKAADGLNTEAFF. CDR3 DNA sequence: TGTGCCAGCAGCAAAGCCGCGGACGGATTGAACACTGAAGCTTTCTTT.

This rearrangement joins TRBV2 to TRBJ2-3; 13 bases map to TRBD2. Trimming removed 5 bases from V and 6 bases from J; junction bases left unmatched: 5. The CDR3 loop spans 15 amino acids. Germline V gene sequence: CDR1 SNHLY, CDR2 FYNNEI. The CDR3 here is CASSSRTSGSDTQYF. As DNA, the CDR3 is TGTGCCAGCAGTTCTCGGACTAGCGGGAGTGATACGCAGTATTTT.

The gene calls are TRBV5-1 and TRBJ2-3; the D is unclear. CDR3 length: 15 amino acids. The V gene lost 2 bases and the J gene lost 2 bases, with 12 bases spanning the gap. CDR1 and CDR2 from the germline V gene are SGHRS and YFSETQ. CDR3 DNA: TGCGCCAGCAGCTTCGGGTTCCACAACACAGATACGCAGTATTTT. This gives the protein CASSFGFHNTDTQYF.

J is TRBJ1-1 and V is TRBV7-9, with D perhaps matching TRBD1 (6 bases). The CDR3 totals 15 residues. Germline CDR1 SEHNR, CDR2 FQNEAQ (reference sequence). Trimming pared 3 bases from V and 4 bases from J, leaving 15 bases between. The CDR3 coding sequence is TGTGCCAGCAGCTTCGGGAGAACAGGGTTCACTGAAGCTTTCTTT. Translating it yields CASSFGRTGFTEAFF. The full variable domain, rest sourced from reference TRBV7-9 and TRBJ1-1, is DTGVSQNPRHKITKRGQNVTFRCDPISEHNRLYWYRQTLGQGPEFLTYFQNEAQLEKSRLLSDRFSAERPKGSFSTLEIQRTEQGDSAMYLCASSFGRTGFTEAFFGQGTRLTVV.

This clonotype was detected a few times. This CDR3 is CASSIGRGTEAFF. Written as DNA, the CDR3 is TGTGCCAGCAGCATAGGGAGGGGTACTGAAGCTTTCTTT. V usage is TRBV7-9 and J usage is TRBJ1-1, with a possible D match to TRBD1 (5 bases). Looked up from germline, CDR1 is SEHNR and CDR2 is FQNEAQ (reference sequence). CDR3 length: 13 amino acids. V was clipped by 5 bases and J by 5 bases, with 12 bases between them.

This clonotype came up a few times. The chain has TRBV27 and TRBJ1-2; possible D gene TRBD1, 5 bases. This CDR3 is built from 13 residues. Looked up from germline, CDR1 is MNHEY and CDR2 is SMNVEV (reference sequence). The germline V and J ends were trimmed by 6 bases and 3 bases, with 11 bases remaining between them. The CDR3 coding sequence is TGTGCCAGCAGCCGCTCAGGGTACTATGGCTACACCTTC. Residues: CASSRSGYYGYTF.

This clonotype occurred a few times. The rearrangement joins TRBV7-2 to TRBJ2-1; 7 bases align to TRBD2. The junction had 9 bases not matched to a gene; V was cut back by 6 bases and J by 4 bases. Germline CDR1 SGHTA, CDR2 FQGNSA. This CDR3 has 15 amino acids. CDR3 coding DNA: TGTGCCAGCAGGGCGAGCGGGATCCGGTACAATGAGCAGTTCTTC. It is translated as CASRASGIRYNEQFF.

The chain has TRBV7-9 and TRBJ1-2; D is ambiguous. Germline values: CDR1 SEHNR, CDR2 FQNEAQ (reference sequence). V was pared by 3 bases and J by 8 bases, with 7 bases between. This CDR3 contains 11 residues. As DNA, the CDR3 is TGTGCCAGCAGCTTTCACGTGGGCTACACCTTC. Amino acid sequence: CASSFHVGYTF.

CDR3 in amino acids: CASSREIGVSPLHF. The CDR3 nucleotides read TGCGCCAGCAGCCGGGAAATCGGTGTTTCACCCCTCCACTTT. V gene TRBV5-1 combines with J gene TRBJ1-6; no definite D call. Trimming stripped 4 bases from V and 9 bases from J, with 14 bases between. The CDR3 length is 14 residues. Germline V gene sequence: CDR1 SGHRS, CDR2 YFSETQ.

This clonotype showed up just a few times. This sequence joins TRBV5-8 and TRBJ2-7; a weak D match, TRBD2 (6 bases). In germline, CDR1 is SGHTS, CDR2 YDEGEE. V was shortened by 2 bases and J by 4 bases, with 10 bases between the two germline ends. CDR3 length: 13 residues. CDR3 sequence: CASSFGRIYEQYF. CDR3 bases: TGTGCCAGCAGCTTTGGGAGGATATACGAGCAGTACTTC.

This clonotype was seen only a few times. The chain uses TRBV25-1 and TRBJ1-3; 7 bases are a match to TRBD1. With 3 bases clipped from V and 4 bases from J, the junction kept 6 bases outside the gene matches. The CDR3 consists of 15 residues. Germline lookup yields CDR1 MGHDK and CDR2 SYGVNS. The CDR3 sequence is CASSDLTGSGNTIYF. DNA for the CDR3: TGTGCCAGCAGTGACTTGACAGGGTCGGGAAACACCATATATTTT.

The gene calls are TRBV12-3 or TRBV12-4 and TRBJ2-7; D possibly uses TRBD1 or TRBD2 (5 bases each). The CDR3 length is 12 residues. Trimming removed 8 bases at V and 4 bases at J, with 12 bases between. The CDR3 sequence is CASYAWGYEQYF. The CDR3 DNA is TGTGCCAGCTATGCGTGGGGGTACGAGCAGTACTTC.

This clonotype was detected ten times or more. The chain employs TRBV5-1 and TRBJ2-7; 10 bases agree with TRBD2. With V trimmed by 0 bases and J by 4 bases, 4 bases remained unmatched. The germline CDR1 and CDR2 sequences are SGHRS and YFSETQ. This CDR3 spans 15 amino acids. CDR3 sequence reads: CASSLEAGGRYEQYF. CDR3 bases: TGCGCCAGCAGCTTGGAAGCGGGGGGGCGGTACGAGCAGTACTTC.

The chain joins TRBV10-3 to TRBJ1-2, with TRBD1 matching 8 bases. The V segment lost 4 bases and the J segment 6 bases; nucleotides outside the gene matches: 1. Per germline, CDR1 ENHRY and CDR2 SYGVKD. The CDR3 has 12 amino acids. CDR3 in amino acids: CAISATGDGYTF. The CDR3 DNA follows: TGTGCCATCAGTGCGACAGGGGATGGCTACACCTTC.

This clonotype was detected only a few times. V usage is TRBV9 and J usage is TRBJ2-1; 11 nucleotides align to TRBD2. Losses at the gene ends were 2 bases for V and 12 bases for J; bases not matched to a gene: 4. There are 13 residues in the CDR3. CDR1 is SGDLS and CDR2 is YYNGEE in the germline V gene. CDR3 residues: CASSVTSGVGQFF. The CDR3 coding sequence is TGTGCCAGCAGCGTGACTAGCGGGGTCGGGCAGTTCTTC.

This clonotype was seen a handful of times. This chain links TRBV7-2 with TRBJ2-7, with 8 bases that match TRBD1. CDR1 and CDR2 (germline): SGHTA, FQGNSA. This CDR3 is 15 amino acids long. Losses at the gene ends were 5 bases for V and 2 bases for J; bases not matched to a gene: 8. The CDR3 region has the DNA TGTGCCAGCAGCCCCGGCCGGGACAGGACCTACGAGCAGTACTTC. As protein: CASSPGRDRTYEQYF. The full variable domain, rest sourced from reference TRBV7-2 and TRBJ2-7, is GAGVSQSPSNKVTEKGKDVELRCDPISGHTALYWYRQSLGQGLEFLIYFQGNSAPDKSGLPSDRFSAERTGGSVSTLTIQRTQQEDSAVYLCASSPGRDRTYEQYFGPGTRLTVT.